This T cell receptor (beta chain) was observed in a study of CD8 T cells in cerebrospinal fluid in Alzheimer's disease. TCRdb reprocessed the 10x single-cell sequencing reads and keeps a single row for each CDR3 protein, giving no DNA. The listing records 1,500 to 2,000 distinct CDR3 sequences. CDR1 is LNHDA, CDR2 SQIVND, per germline (reference sequence). The CDR3 is 12 residues long. Measured by frequency, this clonotype is medium-sized. The source material was cerebrospinal fluid. J is TRBJ2-1 and V is TRBV19. The clonotype comes from a human donor in good health. Here the CDR3 reads CASSIDVDEQFF.